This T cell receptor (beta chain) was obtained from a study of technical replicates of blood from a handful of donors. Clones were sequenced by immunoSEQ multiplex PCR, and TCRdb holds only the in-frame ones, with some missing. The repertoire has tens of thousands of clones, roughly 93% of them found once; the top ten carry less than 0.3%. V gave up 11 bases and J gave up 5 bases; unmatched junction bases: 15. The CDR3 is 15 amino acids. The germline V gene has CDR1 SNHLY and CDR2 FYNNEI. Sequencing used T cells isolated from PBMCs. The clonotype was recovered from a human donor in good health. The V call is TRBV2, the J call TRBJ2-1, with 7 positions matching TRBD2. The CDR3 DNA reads TGTGCCTCCTGTGCTAGCGGAGCTCCTAACAATGAGCAGTTCTTC. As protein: CASCASGAPNNEQFF.